Each of the 12 T cell receptor beta chains below was sequenced from the same sample in a study of cytomegalovirus exposure and HLA in healthy donors. The PCR contained 60 Vbeta and 13 Jbeta primers. Sequencing was performed with immunoSEQ multiplex PCR; in TCRdb, only in-frame clones are kept and a portion is missing. The repertoire holds under 55,000 clones, with over 70% as singletons. The specimen sequenced was PBMCs. These receptor sequences come from a man aged 18 to 35 in good health and CMV-seronegative.

The V call is TRBV7-3, the J call TRBJ1-6; D is perhaps TRBD1 (5 bases). Trimming cost V 1 base and J 7 bases, with 8 bases left between them. CDR1 is SGHTA and CDR2 is FQGTGA in the germline V gene. The CDR3 contains 14 residues. DNA of the CDR3: TGTGCCAGCAGCTTAAGGGCAGGGAATTCACCCCTCCACTTT. It translates to CASSLRAGNSPLHF.

J is TRBJ1-1 and V is TRBV7-2, with D possibly TRBD1 on 6 matching bases. The CDR3 length is 14 residues. V lost 1 base and J 8 bases, leaving 14 bases between the germline ends. Germline CDR1 and CDR2: SGHTA and FQGNSA. CDR3 in amino acids: CASSLVVGQQEAFF. The CDR3 nucleotides are TGTGCCAGCAGCTTAGTCGTAGGACAGCAAGAAGCTTTCTTT.

The chain joins TRBV10-3 to TRBJ2-3; TRBD1 might be the D (5 bases). This CDR3 region has 14 residues. V lost 7 bases to trimming and J lost 0 bases, with 11 bases between them. From germline, CDR1 is ENHRY and CDR2 SYGVKD. The DNA for the CDR3 is TGTGCCATCACCACAGGACCTAGCACAGATACGCAGTATTTT. It specifies CAITTGPSTDTQYF.

This clone was found once. CDR3 region: CASSFEFGRANQPQHF. CDR3 nucleotide sequence: TGTGCCAGCAGTTTCGAGTTCGGCAGGGCAAATCAGCCCCAGCATTTT. The chain uses TRBV28 and TRBJ1-5, with a tentative D call TRBD1 (5 bases). V was cut by 3 bases and J by 4 bases, with 16 bases left in between. The germline V gene has CDR1 MDHEN and CDR2 SYDVKM. CDR3 length: 16 amino acids.

The chain uses TRBV5-4 and TRBJ1-1; the D gene is possibly TRBD1 (5 bases). The CDR3 loop spans 13 amino acids. From germline, CDR1 is SGHNT and CDR2 YYREEE (reference sequence). Trimming removed 0 bases at V and 6 bases at J, with 9 bases between. The CDR3 region has the DNA TGTGCCAGCAGCTTGGTTCCGGGGGCTGAAGCTTTCTTT. Amino acid sequence: CASSLVPGAEAFF.

The V call is TRBV29-1, the J call TRBJ1-1; TRBD1 aligns across 7 bases. CDR1 is SQVTM, CDR2 ANQGSEA, per germline. The V segment lost 2 bases and the J segment 5 bases; nucleotides outside the gene matches: 5. This CDR3 region has 13 residues. The CDR3 protein is CSVETGVWTEAFF. The CDR3 DNA follows: TGCAGCGTTGAAACAGGGGTTTGGACTGAAGCTTTCTTT.

V is TRBV30 and J is TRBJ2-3; TRBD2 aligns across 14 bases. The CDR3 has 19 amino acids. Germline loops: CDR1 GTSNPN, CDR2 SVGIG (reference sequence). The V segment lost 1 base and the J segment 2 bases; nucleotides outside the gene matches: 11. CDR3 loop: CAWSAGLAGVSFSTDTQYF. The CDR3 bases are TGTGCCTGGAGTGCGGGACTAGCGGGAGTAAGTTTTTCCACAGATACGCAGTATTTT.

The chain combines TRBV27 with TRBJ1-2; 9 bases are a match to TRBD1. The trim removed 8 bases at V and 2 bases at J, leaving 0 bases unmatched. The CDR3 consists of 12 residues. Germline CDR1 MNHEY, CDR2 SMNVEV (reference sequence). CDR3 protein: CASGQGNYGYTF. The CDR3 nucleotides read TGTGCCAGCGGACAGGGGAACTATGGCTACACCTTC.

The chain is built from TRBV4-3 and TRBJ2-3, with 11 bases fitting TRBD1. The V gene end was trimmed by 3 bases and the J gene end by 5 bases; junction bases not matched to a gene: 7. This CDR3 has 16 amino acids. CDR1 LGHNA and CDR2 YSLEER come from the germline V gene. The CDR3 DNA sequence: TGCGCCAGCAGCCAGGGGGACAGGGGGGGAGGAGATACGCAGTATTTT. It translates to CASSQGDRGGGDTQYF.

This chain joins TRBV7-2 and TRBJ1-6, with 7 bases aligning to TRBD1. Germline assignment: CDR1 SGHTA and CDR2 FQGNSA. J was trimmed by 7 bases and V by 4 bases; bases with no gene match: 10. The CDR3 runs to 16 residues. CDR3 nucleotides: TGTGCCAGCAGCTCGAAGACGGGACAGTCCAATTCACCCCTCCACTTT. Its protein product is CASSSKTGQSNSPLHF.

This clone was observed a handful of times. The gene calls are TRBV7-2 and TRBJ1-5; D unresolved. The CDR3 length is 14 residues. The V and J ends lost 2 bases and 7 bases respectively, with 12 bases between them. The germline V gene has CDR1 SGHTA and CDR2 FQGNSA. Written as DNA, the CDR3 is TGTGCCAGCAGCTTAAGAGGGCTGGGGCAGCCCCAGCATTTT. Protein product: CASSLRGLGQPQHF.

V is TRBV4-3 and J is TRBJ1-2; 7 positions agree with TRBD1. CDR1 and CDR2 (germline): LGHNA, YSLEER. Germline trimming cut 4 bases from V and 1 base from J; bases unmatched to any gene: 6. The CDR3 sequence is 15 residues long. The CDR3 spells CASSPTDRDNYGYTF. CDR3 bases: TGCGCCAGCAGCCCCACAGACAGGGATAACTATGGCTACACCTTC.